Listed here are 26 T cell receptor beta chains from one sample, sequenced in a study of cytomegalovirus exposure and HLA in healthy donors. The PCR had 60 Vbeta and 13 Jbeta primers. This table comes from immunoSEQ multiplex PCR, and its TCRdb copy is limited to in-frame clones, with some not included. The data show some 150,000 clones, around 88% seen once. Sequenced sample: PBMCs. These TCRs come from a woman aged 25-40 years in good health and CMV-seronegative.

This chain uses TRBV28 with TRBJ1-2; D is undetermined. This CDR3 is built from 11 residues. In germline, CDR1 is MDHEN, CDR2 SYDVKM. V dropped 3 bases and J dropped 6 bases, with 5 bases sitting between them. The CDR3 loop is CASSFSNGYTF. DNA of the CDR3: TGTGCCAGCAGTTTTTCCAATGGCTACACCTTC.

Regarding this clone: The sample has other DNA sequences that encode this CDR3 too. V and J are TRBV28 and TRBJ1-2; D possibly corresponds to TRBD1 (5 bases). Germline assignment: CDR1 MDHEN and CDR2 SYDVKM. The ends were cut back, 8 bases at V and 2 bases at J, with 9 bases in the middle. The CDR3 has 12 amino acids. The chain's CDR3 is CASLGQNYGYTF. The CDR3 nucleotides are TGTGCCAGCCTGGGGCAGAACTATGGCTACACCTTC.

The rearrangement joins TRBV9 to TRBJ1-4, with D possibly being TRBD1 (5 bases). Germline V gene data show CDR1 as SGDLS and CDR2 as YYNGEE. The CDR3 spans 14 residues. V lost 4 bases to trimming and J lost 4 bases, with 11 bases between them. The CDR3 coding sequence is TGTGCCAGCAGCCGCCTGGACATTAATGAAAAACTGTTTTTT. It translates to CASSRLDINEKLFF.

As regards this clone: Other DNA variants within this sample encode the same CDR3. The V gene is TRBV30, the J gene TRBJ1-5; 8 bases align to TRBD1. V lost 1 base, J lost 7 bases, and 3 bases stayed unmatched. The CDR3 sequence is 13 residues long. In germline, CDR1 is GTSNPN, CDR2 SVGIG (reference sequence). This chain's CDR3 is CAWSAGGGQPQHF. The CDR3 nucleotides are TGTGCCTGGAGTGCAGGGGGCGGGCAGCCCCAGCATTTT. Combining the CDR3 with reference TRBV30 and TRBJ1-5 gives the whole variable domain SQTIHQWPATLVQPVGSPLSLECTVEGTSNPNLYWYRQAAGRGLQLLFYSVGIGQISSEVPQNLSASRPQDRQFILSSKKLLLSDSGFYLCAWSAGGGQPQHFGDGTRLSIL.

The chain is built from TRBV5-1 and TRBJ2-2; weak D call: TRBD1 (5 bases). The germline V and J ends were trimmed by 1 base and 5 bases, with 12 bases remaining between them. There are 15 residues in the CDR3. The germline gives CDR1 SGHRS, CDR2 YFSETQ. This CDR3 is CASSLSGFLTGELFF. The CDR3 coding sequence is TGCGCCAGCAGCTTGTCAGGGTTCTTGACCGGGGAGCTGTTTTTT.

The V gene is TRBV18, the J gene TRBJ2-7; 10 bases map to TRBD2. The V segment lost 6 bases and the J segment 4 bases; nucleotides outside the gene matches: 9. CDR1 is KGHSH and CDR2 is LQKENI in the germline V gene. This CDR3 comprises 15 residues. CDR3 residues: CASSSLGTSVYEQYF. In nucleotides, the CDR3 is TGTGCCAGCTCGAGCCTCGGGACTAGCGTTTACGAGCAGTACTTC.

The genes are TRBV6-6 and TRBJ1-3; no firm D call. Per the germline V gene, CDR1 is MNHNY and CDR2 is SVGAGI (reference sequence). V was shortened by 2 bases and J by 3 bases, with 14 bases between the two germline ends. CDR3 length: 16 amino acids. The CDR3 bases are TGTGCCAGCAGTTACGAACAGTGGGCTGTTGGAAACACCATATATTTT. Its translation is CASSYEQWAVGNTIYF.

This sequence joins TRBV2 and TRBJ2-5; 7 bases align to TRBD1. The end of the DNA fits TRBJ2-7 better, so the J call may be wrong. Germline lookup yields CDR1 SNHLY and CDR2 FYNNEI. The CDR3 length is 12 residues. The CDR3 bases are TGTGCCGGCAAAAGGACAGGCTACGAGCAGTACTTC. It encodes CAGKRTGYEQYF.

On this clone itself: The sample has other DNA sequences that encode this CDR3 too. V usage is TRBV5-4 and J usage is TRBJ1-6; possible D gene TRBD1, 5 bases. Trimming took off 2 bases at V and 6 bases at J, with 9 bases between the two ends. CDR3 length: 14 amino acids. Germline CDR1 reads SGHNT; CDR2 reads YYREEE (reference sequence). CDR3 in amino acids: CASSFRVGNSPLHF. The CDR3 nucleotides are TGTGCCAGCAGCTTCAGGGTCGGTAATTCACCCCTCCACTTT.

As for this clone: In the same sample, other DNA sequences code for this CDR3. The CDR3 region has the DNA TGCGCCAGCAGCTCCGGGACAGGGGGGACCGGGGAGCTGTTTTTT. It specifies CASSSGTGGTGELFF. This rearrangement joins TRBV5-1 to TRBJ2-2; 11 bases are a match to TRBD1. This CDR3 contains 15 residues. J lost 5 bases, V lost 3 bases, and 3 bases had no gene match. CDR1 SGHRS and CDR2 YFSETQ come from the germline V gene. The variable domain in full, with the rest retrieved from reference TRBV5-1 and TRBJ2-2, is KAGVTQTPRYLIKTRGQQVTLSCSPISGHRSVSWYQQTPGQGLQFLFEYFSETQRNKGNFPGRFSGRQFSNSRSEMNVSTLELGDSALYLCASSSGTGGTGELFFGEGSRLTVL.

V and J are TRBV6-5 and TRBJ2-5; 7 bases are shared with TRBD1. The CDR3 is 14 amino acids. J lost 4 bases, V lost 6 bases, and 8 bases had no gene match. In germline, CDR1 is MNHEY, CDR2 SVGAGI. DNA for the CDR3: TGTGCCAGCAGGTATCGACAGGGTCCAGAGACCCAGTACTTC. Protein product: CASRYRQGPETQYF.

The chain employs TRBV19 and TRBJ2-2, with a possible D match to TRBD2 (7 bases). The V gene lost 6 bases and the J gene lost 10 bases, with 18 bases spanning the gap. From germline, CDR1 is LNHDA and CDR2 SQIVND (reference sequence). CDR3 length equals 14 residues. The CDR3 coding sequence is TGTGCCAGTAGGCCTCGAGGGGGGGCCATGGAGCTGTTTTTT. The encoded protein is CASRPRGGAMELFF.

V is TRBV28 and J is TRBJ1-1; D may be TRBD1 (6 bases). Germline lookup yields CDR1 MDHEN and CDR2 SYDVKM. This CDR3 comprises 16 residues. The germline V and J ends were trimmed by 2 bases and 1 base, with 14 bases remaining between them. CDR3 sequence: CASSLGGGVGNTEAFF. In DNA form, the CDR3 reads TGTGCCAGCAGTTTAGGCGGGGGCGTCGGGAACACTGAAGCTTTCTTT.

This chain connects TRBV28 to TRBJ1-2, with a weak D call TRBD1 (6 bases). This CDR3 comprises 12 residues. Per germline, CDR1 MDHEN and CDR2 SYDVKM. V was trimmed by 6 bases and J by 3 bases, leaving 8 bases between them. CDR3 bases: TGTGCCAGCAGACGGACAGACTATGGCTACACCTTC. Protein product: CASRRTDYGYTF.

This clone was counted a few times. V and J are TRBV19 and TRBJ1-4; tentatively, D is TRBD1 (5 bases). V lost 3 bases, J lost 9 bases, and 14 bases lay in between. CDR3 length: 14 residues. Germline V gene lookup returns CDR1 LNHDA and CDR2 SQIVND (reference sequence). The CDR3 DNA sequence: TGTGCCAGTAGTATGGACCCAGGGCGGCAAAAACTGTTTTTT. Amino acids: CASSMDPGRQKLFF.

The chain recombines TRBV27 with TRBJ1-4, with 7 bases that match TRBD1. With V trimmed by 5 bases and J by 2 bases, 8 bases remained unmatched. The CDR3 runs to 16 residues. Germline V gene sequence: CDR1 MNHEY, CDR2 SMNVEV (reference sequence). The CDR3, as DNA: TGTGCCAGCAGTACCTACCTGACAGGGACTAATGAAAAACTGTTTTTT. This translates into CASSTYLTGTNEKLFF.

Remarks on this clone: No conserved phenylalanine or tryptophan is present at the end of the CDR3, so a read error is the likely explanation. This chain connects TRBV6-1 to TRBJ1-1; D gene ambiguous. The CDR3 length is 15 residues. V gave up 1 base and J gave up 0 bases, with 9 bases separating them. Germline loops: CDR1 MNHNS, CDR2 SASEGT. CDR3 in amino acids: CASSEVWALNTEAFS. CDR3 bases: TGTGCCAGCAGTGAAGTGTGGGCCCTGAACACTGAAGCTTTCTCT.

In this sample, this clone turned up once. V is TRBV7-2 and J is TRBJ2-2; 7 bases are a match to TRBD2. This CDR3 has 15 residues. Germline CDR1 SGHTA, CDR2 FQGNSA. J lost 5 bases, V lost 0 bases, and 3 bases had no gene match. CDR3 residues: CASSLAGGRTGELFF. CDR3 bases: TGTGCCAGCAGCTTAGCGGGAGGGCGGACCGGGGAGCTGTTTTTT.

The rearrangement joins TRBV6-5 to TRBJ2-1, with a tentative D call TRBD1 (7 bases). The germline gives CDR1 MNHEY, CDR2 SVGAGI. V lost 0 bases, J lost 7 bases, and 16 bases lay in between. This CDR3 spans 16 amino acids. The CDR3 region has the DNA TGTGCCAGCAGTTACTCCCAGCAGGGGGGTCATAATGAGCAGTTCTTC. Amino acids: CASSYSQQGGHNEQFF.

The CDR3 coding sequence is TGTGCCAGCAGCTTTCGACTAGGTGAAGAGACCCAGTACTTC. Amino acid sequence: CASSFRLGEETQYF. The chain uses TRBV7-2 and TRBJ2-5; the D gene is possibly TRBD2 (6 bases). This CDR3 is 14 amino acids long. Germline V gene data show CDR1 as SGHTA and CDR2 as FQGNSA. V was trimmed by 3 bases and J by 3 bases, leaving 11 bases between them.

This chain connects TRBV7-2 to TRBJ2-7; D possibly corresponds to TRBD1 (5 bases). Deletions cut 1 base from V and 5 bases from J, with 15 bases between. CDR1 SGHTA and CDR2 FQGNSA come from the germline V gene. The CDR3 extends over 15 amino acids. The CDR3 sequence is CASSLGPPGRDEQYF. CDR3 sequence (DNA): TGTGCCAGCAGCTTAGGCCCCCCCGGCAGGGACGAGCAGTACTTC.

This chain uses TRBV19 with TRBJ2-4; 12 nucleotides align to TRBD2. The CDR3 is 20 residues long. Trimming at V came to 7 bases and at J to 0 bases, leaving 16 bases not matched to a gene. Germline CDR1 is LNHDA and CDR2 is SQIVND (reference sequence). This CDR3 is CASTAPLLAGGPLAKNIQYF. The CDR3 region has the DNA TGTGCCAGTACCGCCCCCTTACTAGCGGGAGGACCTCTAGCCAAAAACATTCAGTACTTC.

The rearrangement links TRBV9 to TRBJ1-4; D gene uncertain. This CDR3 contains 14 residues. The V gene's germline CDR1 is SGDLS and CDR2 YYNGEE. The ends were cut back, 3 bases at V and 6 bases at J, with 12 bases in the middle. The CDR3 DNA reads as TGTGCCAGCAGCGGGGGAGAGGGCTATGAAAAACTGTTTTTT. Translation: CASSGGEGYEKLFF. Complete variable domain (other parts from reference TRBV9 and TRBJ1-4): DSGVTQTPKHLITATGQRVTLRCSPRSGDLSVYWYQQSLDQGLQFLIQYYNGEERAKGNILERFSAQQFPDLHSELNLSSLELGDSALYFCASSGGEGYEKLFFGSGTQLSVL.

The CDR3 loop is CSVGGGGYTF. In DNA form, the CDR3 reads TGCAGCGTTGGGGGGGGAGGCTACACCTTC. The chain recombines TRBV29-1 with TRBJ1-2, with D possibly being TRBD1 (5 bases). The CDR3 spans 10 residues. Germline V gene lookup returns CDR1 SQVTM and CDR2 ANQGSEA. V was shortened by 4 bases and J by 8 bases, with 8 bases between the two germline ends.

CDR3 DNA: TGTGCCACCAGCAGAGCCGGGACAGGGGTTACCGGGGAGCTGTTTTTT. It translates to CATSRAGTGVTGELFF. The gene calls are TRBV15 and TRBJ2-2, with 10 bases fitting TRBD1. V was clipped by 1 base and J by 5 bases; unmatched bases: 4. CDR1 is LNHNV, CDR2 YYDKDF, per germline (reference sequence). There are 16 residues in the CDR3.

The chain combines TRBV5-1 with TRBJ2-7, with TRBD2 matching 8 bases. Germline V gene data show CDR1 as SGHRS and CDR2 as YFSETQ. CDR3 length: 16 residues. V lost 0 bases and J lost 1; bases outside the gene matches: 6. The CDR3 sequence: CASSLGGGRTSYEQYF. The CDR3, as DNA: TGCGCCAGCAGCTTGGGGGGCGGGAGGACGTCCTACGAGCAGTACTTC.